These 2 T cell receptor beta chains came from one sample sequenced in a study of cytomegalovirus exposure and HLA in healthy donors. The primer mix had 60 Vbeta and 13 Jbeta primers. Profiled with immunoSEQ multiplex PCR; TCRdb holds only in-frame clones, not every one. The sample lists 100,000 to 120,000 clones, 78% seen once, with approximately 1.3% in the top ten. The sequenced sample was PBMCs. These receptors came from a man younger than 45 in good health and CMV-seronegative.

On this clone: A read error may account for a junction end that differs from germline. This rearrangement joins TRBV7-9 to TRBJ1-4; D unclear. This CDR3 has 15 residues. Germline values: CDR1 SEHNR, CDR2 FQNEAQ (reference sequence). DNA for the CDR3: TGTGCCAGCAGCCAAACCGTGGCAACTAATGAAAAATTGTTTTTT. This translates into CASSQTVATNEKLFF.

The rearrangement uses TRBV9 and TRBJ2-2; a weak D match, TRBD1 (5 bases). This CDR3 region has 13 residues. Trimming took 3 bases from V and 4 from J, leaving 7 bases between them. Germline CDR1 is SGDLS and CDR2 is YYNGEE. The CDR3 loop is CASSGRGTGELFF. The DNA for the CDR3 is TGTGCCAGCAGCGGAAGGGGCACCGGGGAGCTGTTTTTT.